This note documents a single TCR beta chain sequence. Antigen: not known. Separation from the roughly 700-subject first cohort characterized the roughly 130-subject validation cohort, to which the donors belonged. V lost 6 bases, J lost 3 bases, and 8 bases stayed unmatched. The CDR3 runs 15 residues. Per germline, CDR1 MNHEY and CDR2 SVGAGI. This record belongs to a study of cytomegalovirus exposure and HLA in healthy donors. About the study: The same platform was used for the approximately 120 validation repertoires as for the 666 first-cohort repertoires, as reported in a later analysis. General study results and limits: Cytomegalovirus-associated TCR beta chains were listed, numbering roughly 150.

The table came from immunoSEQ multiplex PCR; TCRdb's copy has only in-frame clones and leaves some out. Of around 300,000 clones in the sample, approximately 86% were seen once. The source material was PBMCs. The chain carries TRBV6-5 and TRBJ1-1; 9 positions match TRBD1. This TCR was sampled from a woman aged 18-29 years in good health and CMV-seronegative. CDR3 loop: CASRWTGASDTEAFF. CDR3 bases: TGTGCCAGCAGATGGACAGGGGCCTCGGACACTGAAGCTTTCTTT.